The clone carrying this T cell receptor (beta chain) was found many times. Antigen unknown. TCRdb redid the calling of the reads with MiXCR, one entry per CDR3 protein. The table lists around 100,000 distinct CDR3 sequences, 10% of them singletons, with 31% in the top ten. The CDR3 has 13 residues. Trimming pared 4 bases from V and 2 bases from J, leaving 7 bases between. The germline gives CDR1 SEHNR, CDR2 FQNEAQ (reference sequence). This record belongs to a study of T cell repertoires in cytomegalovirus infection. The TCR was taken from a human donor in good health (CMV status not recorded). Some clones in this sample may be carry-over from other donors' samples. J is TRBJ2-3 and V is TRBV7-9; no firm D call. Material for sequencing was PBMCs, sequenced either directly or after in vitro stimulation (not recorded which). As DNA, the CDR3 is TGTGCCAGCAGCTCCAGGAACACAGATACGCAGTATTTT. Translating it yields CASSSRNTDTQYF.